The T cell receptor beta chain described here comes from a study of shared clonotypes between healthy human individuals. Study-level points and caveats: Compared with memory subsets, naive subsets generally had larger estimated richness.

Libraries were prepared by immunoSEQ multiplex PCR; TCRdb keeps only in-frame clonotypes and omits some of them. The table shows about 380,000 clones, with around 96% occurring only once. Worth noting for this clone: The antigen is not known.

Donors had no recently reported acute infections or vaccinations and were HIV-negative. With CCR7-negative CD45RA+ TemRA cells, CD45RO+ cells were combined in CD8 memory. This clonotype originated in a man in his thirties or forties in good health. The sequenced material came from memory CD8+ T cells sorted from blood. The subset here: CD45RO+ cells pooled with CCR7-negative TemRA cells.

The CDR3 loop reads CAISDRGPNYGYTF. The DNA of the CDR3 is TGTGCCATCAGTGATCGGGGTCCAAACTATGGCTACACCTTC. The chain uses TRBV10-3 and TRBJ1-2; unclear D gene. The length of the CDR3 is 14 residues. The V end was cut by 3 bases, the J end by 2 bases, with 10 bases between. Germline-derived CDR1 and CDR2 are ENHRY and SYGVKD.